These T cell receptor beta chains were read from a single sample in a study of cytomegalovirus exposure and HLA in healthy donors. The protocol was immunoSEQ multiplex PCR, while the TCRdb copy is restricted to in-frame clones and leaves out a portion. The data hold some 97,000 clones, with approximately 68% observed a single time. Sequences were obtained from PBMCs. The receptors shown here come from a woman under 30 in good health and CMV-seropositive. CDR3s include the opening cysteine and the closing phenylalanine or tryptophan. Expanded clones are given a class, and other clones once, few, many or no size at all.

CDR3: CATRQTGRETQYF
size: .
J: TRBJ2-5
V: TRBV15

CDR3: CASSFSREGINEQFF
size: few
J: TRBJ2-1
V: TRBV11-3

CDR3: CAWAGITYYGYTF
size: .
J: TRBJ1-2
V: TRBV30

CDR3: CASRTGSGELFF
size: .
J: TRBJ2-2
V: TRBV27

CDR3: CASSIDLLEGIPYEQYF
size: .
J: TRBJ2-7
V: TRBV19

CDR3: CASSIFSEQFF
size: .
J: TRBJ2-1
V: TRBV19

CDR3: CASSWGQPEQFF
size: .
J: TRBJ2-1
V: TRBV28

CDR3: CASSFTGSYGYTF
size: .
J: TRBJ1-2
V: TRBV7-2

CDR3: CASSEGGRARNTIYF
size: .
J: TRBJ1-3
V: TRBV6-1

CDR3: CASRSRQPNTEAFF
size: .
J: TRBJ1-1
V: TRBV6-4

CDR3: CASSLTTSGSGEQYF
size: .
J: TRBJ2-7
V: TRBV7-2

CDR3: CASSSTTSRYTGELFF
size: .
J: TRBJ2-2
V: TRBV5-5

CDR3: CASSTDRGTNEKLFF
size: .
J: TRBJ1-4
V: TRBV19

CDR3: CAISGLGGNTDTQYF
size: .
J: TRBJ2-3
V: TRBV10-3

CDR3: CASSFPLAGVNEQYF
size: .
J: TRBJ2-7
V: TRBV6-6

CDR3: CASSLVVAGTDTQYF
size: .
J: TRBJ2-3
V: TRBV7-2

CDR3: CASSGGHFRYGYTF
size: few
J: TRBJ1-2
V: TRBV9

CDR3: CSVKAQGYTGELFF
size: .
J: TRBJ2-2
V: TRBV29-1

CDR3: CASSYEQFTEAFF
size: once
J: TRBJ1-1
V: TRBV6-5

CDR3: CASTTFTLGTGGPNTGELFF
size: .
J: TRBJ2-2
V: TRBV27

CDR3: CASSSGTGQEQFF
size: few
J: TRBJ2-1
V: TRBV27

CDR3: CASSFASGSYNEQFF
size: few
J: TRBJ2-1
V: TRBV5-1

CDR3: CASSFPTDRGEQFF
size: few
J: TRBJ2-1
V: TRBV5-1

CDR3: CASSEADSFYGYTF
size: .
J: TRBJ1-2
V: TRBV6-5

CDR3: CASSSSPADRGYEQYF
size: .
J: TRBJ2-7
V: TRBV7-2

CDR3: CASGSGVYNEQFF
size: .
J: TRBJ2-1
V: TRBV2

CDR3: CASRAGTAYGYTF
size: .
J: TRBJ1-2
V: TRBV28

CDR3: CASSFMRGYEQFF
size: .
J: TRBJ2-1
V: TRBV11-3

CDR3: CASSLDRSNEKLFF
size: once
J: TRBJ1-4
V: TRBV28

CDR3: CASWSTGSWYEQYF
size: few
J: TRBJ2-7
V: TRBV18

CDR3: CATSREGDGTTGELFF
size: .
J: TRBJ2-2
V: TRBV15